Below are 27 T cell receptor beta chains sequenced from a single sample in a study of CD4+ T cells in melanoma. Repertoires were generated with immunoSEQ multiplex PCR, while TCRdb's copy carries only in-frame clones and drops some. The sample has more than 110,000 clones; about nine tenths are singletons. The receptors come from a human donor with melanoma.

J is TRBJ2-3 and V is TRBV11-2; 9 bases agree with TRBD1. The CDR3 is 17 amino acids. CDR1 SGHAT and CDR2 FQNNGV come from the germline V gene. V lost 0 bases and J lost 3; bases outside the gene matches: 7. The CDR3 sequence is CASSLEIQGAGTDTQYF. CDR3 nucleotides: TGTGCCAGCAGCTTAGAGATACAGGGGGCAGGGACAGATACGCAGTATTTT.

The chain couples TRBV7-3 to TRBJ2-3; 8 bases are a match to TRBD2. The CDR3 contains 14 residues. The germline V gene encodes CDR1 SGHTA and CDR2 FQGTGA. J was trimmed by 4 bases and V by 4 bases; bases with no gene match: 4. The CDR3 DNA follows: TGTGCCAGCAGCTCCGGACTAGCAGCAGATACGCAGTATTTT. Translating it yields CASSSGLAADTQYF.

The V call is TRBV18, the J call TRBJ2-3; TRBD1 aligns across 11 bases. The ends lost 6 bases at V and 4 bases at J; junction bases unmatched: 6. CDR1 is KGHSH and CDR2 is LQKENI in the germline V gene. The CDR3 sequence is 15 residues long. This CDR3 is CASSPGTGGSDTQYF. In DNA form, the CDR3 reads TGTGCCAGCTCCCCCGGGACAGGGGGGTCAGATACGCAGTATTTT.

V gene TRBV4-1 combines with J gene TRBJ1-1; D is unclear. The germline CDR1 and CDR2 sequences are MGHRA and YSYEKL. V shed 4 bases and J shed 11 bases, with 20 bases lying between them. CDR3 length: 14 residues. CDR3 bases: TGCGCCAGCAGCCCGGAGGGAGGAAATCTTGAGGCTTTCTTT. Amino acid sequence: CASSPEGGNLEAFF.

The rearrangement uses TRBV6-5 and TRBJ2-3; D gene ambiguous. Deletions cut 0 bases from V and 8 bases from J, with 9 bases between. CDR1 MNHEY and CDR2 SVGAGI come from the germline V gene. This CDR3 comprises 13 residues. The CDR3 DNA reads TGTGCCAGCAGTTACTCGAGCCTGTCTACGCAGTATTTT. It translates to CASSYSSLSTQYF.

The chain combines TRBV30 with TRBJ2-7; D is unresolved. The CDR3 totals 15 residues. In germline, CDR1 is GTSNPN, CDR2 SVGIG (reference sequence). V lost 5 bases, J lost 0 bases, and 17 bases lay in between. The CDR3 protein is CAWSLGNHHSYEQYF. The CDR3 DNA reads as TGTGCCTGGTCCCTGGGGAACCACCACTCCTACGAGCAGTACTTC.

This clone has a single count. CDR3: CASRMDGGIGNTIYF. For the CDR3, the DNA is TGTGCCAGCAGGATGGATGGGGGTATAGGAAACACCATATATTTT. The chain uses TRBV27 and TRBJ1-3; D might be TRBD1 (5 bases). V lost 6 bases and J lost 4, with 16 bases in between. The CDR3 totals 15 residues. CDR1 and CDR2 (germline): MNHEY, SMNVEV (reference sequence).

J is TRBJ1-5 and V is TRBV6-1; D gene ambiguous. CDR3 length equals 14 residues. The V and J ends lost 7 bases and 3 bases respectively, with 13 bases between them. Germline V lookup: CDR1 MNHNS, CDR2 SASEGT. CDR3 DNA: TGTGCCAGCATGAAAGGGTGGGACAATCAGCCCCAGCATTTT. The encoded protein is CASMKGWDNQPQHF.

The chain employs TRBV10-1 and TRBJ1-5; no firm D call. Deletions cut 0 bases from V and 7 bases from J, with 7 bases between. CDR3 size: 13 residues. Germline V gene lookup returns CDR1 WNHNN and CDR2 SYGVQD (reference sequence). The CDR3: CASSESSSQPQHF. The CDR3 coding sequence is TGCGCCAGCAGTGAGTCGTCGTCCCAGCCCCAGCATTTT.

This sequence joins TRBV9 and TRBJ2-7; 14 bases line up with TRBD2. The CDR3 spans 14 residues. In germline, CDR1 is SGDLS, CDR2 YYNGEE. J was trimmed by 5 bases and V by 3 bases; bases with no gene match: 1. The CDR3 loop reads CASSGTSGGHEQYF. The CDR3 region has the DNA TGTGCCAGCAGCGGGACTAGCGGGGGGCACGAGCAGTACTTC.

This clone was picked up a small number of times. The CDR3, as DNA: TGTGCCAGCAGCGTAGGGGCGGCCCCTTCCTACGAGCAGTACTTC. As protein: CASSVGAAPSYEQYF. The chain employs TRBV9 and TRBJ2-7; D is undetermined. Trimming took 0 bases from V and 1 from J, leaving 11 bases between them. Germline CDR1 SGDLS, CDR2 YYNGEE. This CDR3 is 15 amino acids long.

Turning to this clone: Other DNA sequences from this sample encode an identical CDR3 as well. The V and J genes are TRBV18 and TRBJ1-3; D gene ambiguous. The CDR3 covers 15 residues. Trimming took 2 bases from V and 0 from J, leaving 8 bases between them. Germline CDR1 and CDR2: KGHSH and LQKENI. The CDR3 DNA follows: TGTGCCAGCTCACCATCAGGAGACTCTGGAAACACCATATATTTT. It specifies CASSPSGDSGNTIYF. Combining the CDR3 with reference TRBV18 and TRBJ1-3 gives the whole variable domain NAGVMQNPRHLVRRRGQEARLRCSPMKGHSHVYWYRQLPEEGLKFMVYLQKENIIDESGMPKERFSAEFPKEGPSILRIQQVVRGDSAAYFCASSPSGDSGNTIYFGEGSWLTVV.

The V and J genes are TRBV29-1 and TRBJ2-1; the D gene is possibly TRBD2 (6 bases). V was clipped by 7 bases and J by 2 bases, with 12 bases between them. Germline lookup yields CDR1 SQVTM and CDR2 ANQGSEA. The length of the CDR3 is 13 residues. CDR3 region: CSGRGGAYNEQFF. Here the CDR3 DNA reads TGCAGCGGGCGGGGTGGAGCCTACAATGAGCAGTTCTTC.

This chain joins TRBV7-9 and TRBJ1-1, with TRBD1 identical over 9 bases. Trimming took 5 bases from V and 5 from J; bases not matched to a gene: 9. CDR1 is SEHNR, CDR2 FQNEAQ, per germline (reference sequence). This CDR3 has 15 residues. The CDR3 loop is CASSLTGTGITEAFF. CDR3 nucleotides: TGTGCCAGCAGCCTTACCGGGACAGGGATTACTGAAGCTTTCTTT.

This clone was seen only a few times. In the same sample, other DNA sequences code for this CDR3. The chain couples TRBV6-5 to TRBJ2-3; 7 bases align to TRBD2. The trim removed 6 bases at V and 0 bases at J, leaving 3 bases unmatched. Germline V gene lookup returns CDR1 MNHEY and CDR2 SVGAGI. The CDR3 extends over 14 amino acids. CDR3 residues: CASRRAGSTDTQYF. The CDR3 bases are TGTGCCAGCAGGAGAGCGGGGAGCACAGATACGCAGTATTTT.

This rearrangement joins TRBV5-1 to TRBJ2-7, with no clear D. Trimming removed 5 bases from V and 3 bases from J, with 12 bases in between. The CDR3 extends over 13 amino acids. Germline V gene lookup returns CDR1 SGHRS and CDR2 YFSETQ. The chain's CDR3 is CASRQAPNYEQYF. Here the CDR3 DNA reads TGCGCCAGCAGGCAAGCGCCCAACTACGAGCAGTACTTC.

This sequence joins TRBV6-5 and TRBJ1-6; TRBD1 matches at 7 bases. Germline-derived CDR1 and CDR2 are MNHEY and SVGAGI. CDR3 length equals 14 residues. Unmatched junction bases numbered 1, after V lost 4 bases and J lost 4 bases. In DNA, the CDR3 is TGTGCCAGCAGTTGGGGACAGTATAATTCACCCCTCCACTTT. Its translation is CASSWGQYNSPLHF.

The V and J genes are TRBV9 and TRBJ1-2; D is uncertain. CDR3 size: 12 residues. V was pared by 0 bases and J by 5 bases, with 5 bases between. Germline assignment: CDR1 SGDLS and CDR2 YYNGEE. Here the CDR3 DNA reads TGTGCCAGCAGCGTAGCGGGGTATGGCTACACCTTC. Translation: CASSVAGYGYTF.

The chain employs TRBV6-5 and TRBJ2-5, with TRBD2 matching 8 bases. Germline V gives CDR1 MNHEY, CDR2 SVGAGI. J was trimmed by 8 bases and V by 10 bases; bases with no gene match: 15. This CDR3 comprises 14 residues. DNA of the CDR3: TGTGCCACCCTCCTCGGGGGGGACAAGAGAACCCAGTACTTC. Encoded protein: CATLLGGDKRTQYF.

This clone was seen a handful of times. The rearrangement joins TRBV11-1 to TRBJ2-3; D uncertain. The CDR3 runs to 15 residues. V shed 0 bases and J shed 2 bases, with 9 bases lying between them. Germline loops: CDR1 SGHAT, CDR2 FQDESV (reference sequence). CDR3: CASSLAHGDTDTQYF. The CDR3, as DNA: TGTGCCAGCAGCTTAGCCCATGGAGACACAGATACGCAGTATTTT.

V gene TRBV19 combines with J gene TRBJ1-2; no clear D gene. CDR3 length: 16 residues. Trimming cost V 8 bases and J 4 bases, with 23 bases left between them. The germline V gene has CDR1 LNHDA and CDR2 SQIVND (reference sequence). The CDR3 loop is CASRTKDGQTLYGYTF. Written as DNA, the CDR3 is TGTGCCAGTCGGACGAAGGACGGGCAGACCCTCTATGGCTACACCTTC.

V is TRBV5-1 and J is TRBJ1-1; D is ambiguous. Germline CDR1 SGHRS, CDR2 YFSETQ. The CDR3 runs to 14 residues. Trimming cost V 5 bases and J 3 bases, with 14 bases left between them. CDR3 DNA: TGCGCCAGCAGAAAAGGACCGGGAGACACTGAAGCTTTCTTT. It specifies CASRKGPGDTEAFF.

The rearrangement links TRBV27 to TRBJ1-2; D not certain. The germline V and J ends were trimmed by 6 bases and 8 bases, with 16 bases remaining between them. Per germline, CDR1 MNHEY and CDR2 SMNVEV (reference sequence). The length of the CDR3 is 13 residues. CDR3 sequence (DNA): TGTGCCAGCAGCAACCCGTTAATAGGAGGCTACACCTTC. Its protein is CASSNPLIGGYTF.

The chain employs TRBV6-1 and TRBJ1-1; 8 bases agree with TRBD1. Germline CDR1 reads MNHNS; CDR2 reads SASEGT. The CDR3 contains 15 residues. The V gene end was trimmed by 4 bases and the J gene end by 5 bases; junction bases not matched to a gene: 9. The CDR3 region is CASSVQGQGWTEAFF. The CDR3 nucleotides are TGTGCCAGCAGTGTCCAAGGACAGGGTTGGACTGAAGCTTTCTTT.

This chain uses TRBV9 with TRBJ1-3; D gene uncertain. Germline loops: CDR1 SGDLS, CDR2 YYNGEE. The CDR3 has 15 amino acids. V lost 0 bases to trimming and J lost 0 bases, with 7 bases between them. CDR3 region: CASSVEPDSGNTIYF. CDR3 in DNA: TGTGCCAGCAGCGTAGAGCCAGACTCTGGAAACACCATATATTTT.

The rearrangement links TRBV10-1 to TRBJ2-2; 9 bases are shared with TRBD1. This CDR3 is built from 14 residues. V trimming: 10 bases; J trimming: 4 bases; junction bases outside the gene matches: 7. From germline, CDR1 is WNHNN and CDR2 SYGVQD (reference sequence). The CDR3 DNA reads TGCGCCACCTCGACAGGGGGTTCCACCGGGGAGCTGTTTTTT. Protein: CATSTGGSTGELFF.

The chain joins TRBV4-1 to TRBJ2-2; TRBD2 is a possible D gene (6 bases). Trimming took 1 base from V and 7 from J, leaving 25 bases between them. This CDR3 has 19 residues. CDR1 MGHRA and CDR2 YSYEKL come from the germline V gene. The CDR3 sequence is CASSQGPSVGRGENGELFF. The DNA of the CDR3 is TGCGCCAGCAGCCAAGGTCCGTCTGTGGGGCGGGGTGAGAACGGGGAGCTGTTTTTT.